This T cell receptor beta chain was observed in a study of cytomegalovirus exposure and HLA in healthy donors. This clone was seen only a few times. Primers: 60 Vbeta forward and 13 Jbeta reverse. Profiled with immunoSEQ multiplex PCR; TCRdb holds only in-frame clones, not every one. The data contain tens of thousands of clones, approximately 70% of them singletons. The CDR3 is 15 residues long. Germline V lookup: CDR1 SGDLS, CDR2 YYNGEE. The J segment lost 1 base and the V segment lost 5 bases, leaving 4 bases of the junction unmatched. The chain couples TRBV9 to TRBJ2-3, with 10 bases identical to TRBD2. The receptor was isolated from a male donor in good health and CMV-seropositive. Sequencing was carried out using PBMCs. The CDR3 nucleotides are TGTGCCAGCAGTGAGCGGGAGGGCCGCACAGATACGCAGTATTTT. It codes for CASSEREGRTDTQYF.